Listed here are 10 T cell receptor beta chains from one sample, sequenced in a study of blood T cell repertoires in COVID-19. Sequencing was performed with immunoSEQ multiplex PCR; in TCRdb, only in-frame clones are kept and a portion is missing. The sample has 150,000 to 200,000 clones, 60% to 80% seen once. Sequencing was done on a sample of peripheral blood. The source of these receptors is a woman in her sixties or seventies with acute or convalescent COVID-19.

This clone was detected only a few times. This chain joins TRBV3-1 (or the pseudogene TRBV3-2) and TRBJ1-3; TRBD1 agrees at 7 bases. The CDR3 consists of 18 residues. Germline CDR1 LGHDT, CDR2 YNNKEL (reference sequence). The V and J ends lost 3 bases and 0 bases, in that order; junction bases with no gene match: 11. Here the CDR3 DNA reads TGTGCCAGCAGCCATAGAAGACAGGGTTCGAGCTCTGGAAACACCATATATTTT. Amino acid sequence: CASSHRRQGSSSGNTIYF.

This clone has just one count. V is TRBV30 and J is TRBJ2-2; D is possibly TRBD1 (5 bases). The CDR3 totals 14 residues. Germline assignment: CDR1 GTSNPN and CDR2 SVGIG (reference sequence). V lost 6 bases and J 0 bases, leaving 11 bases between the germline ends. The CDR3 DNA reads TGTGCCTGCGGACAAGAAACGAACACCGGGGAGCTGTTTTTT. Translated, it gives CACGQETNTGELFF.

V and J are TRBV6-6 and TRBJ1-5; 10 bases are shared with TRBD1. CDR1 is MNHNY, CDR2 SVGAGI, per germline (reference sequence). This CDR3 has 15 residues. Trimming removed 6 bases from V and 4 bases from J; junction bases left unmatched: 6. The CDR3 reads CASRSDRGRNQPQHF. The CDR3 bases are TGTGCCAGCAGATCAGACAGGGGGCGAAATCAGCCCCAGCATTTT.

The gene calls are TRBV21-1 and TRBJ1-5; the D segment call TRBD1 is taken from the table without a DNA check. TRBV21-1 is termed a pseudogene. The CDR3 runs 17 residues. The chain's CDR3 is CASSKEGPPGHNQPQHF. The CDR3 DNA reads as TGTGCCAGCAGCAAAGAAGGACCGCCAGGGCACAATCAGCCCCAGCATTTT.

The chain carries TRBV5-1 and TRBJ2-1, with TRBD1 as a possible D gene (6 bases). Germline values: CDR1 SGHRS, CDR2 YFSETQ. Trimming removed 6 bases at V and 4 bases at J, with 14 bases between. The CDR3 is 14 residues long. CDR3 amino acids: CASTSGDAYNEQFF. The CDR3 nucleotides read TGCGCCAGCACGTCAGGGGACGCTTACAATGAGCAGTTCTTC.

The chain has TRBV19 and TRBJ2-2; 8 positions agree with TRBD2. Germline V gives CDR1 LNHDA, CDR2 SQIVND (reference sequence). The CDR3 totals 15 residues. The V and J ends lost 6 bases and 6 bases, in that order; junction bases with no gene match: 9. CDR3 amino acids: CASRNQPGGAGELFF. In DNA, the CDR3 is TGTGCCAGTAGAAACCAGCCGGGAGGGGCCGGGGAGCTGTTTTTT.

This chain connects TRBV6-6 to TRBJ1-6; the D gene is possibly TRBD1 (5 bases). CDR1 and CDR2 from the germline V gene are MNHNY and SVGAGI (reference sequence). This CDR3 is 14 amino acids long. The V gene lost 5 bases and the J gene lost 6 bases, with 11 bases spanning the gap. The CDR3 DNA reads TGTGCCAGCAGTCCCTCCGGGGGTAATTCACCCCTCCACTTT. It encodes CASSPSGGNSPLHF.

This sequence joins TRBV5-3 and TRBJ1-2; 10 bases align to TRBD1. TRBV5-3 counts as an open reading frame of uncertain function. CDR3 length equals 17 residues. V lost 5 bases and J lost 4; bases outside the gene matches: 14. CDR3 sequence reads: CARRETGTGVDVYGYTF. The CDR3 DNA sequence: TGTGCCAGAAGAGAGACCGGGACAGGGGTAGACGTCTATGGCTACACCTTC.

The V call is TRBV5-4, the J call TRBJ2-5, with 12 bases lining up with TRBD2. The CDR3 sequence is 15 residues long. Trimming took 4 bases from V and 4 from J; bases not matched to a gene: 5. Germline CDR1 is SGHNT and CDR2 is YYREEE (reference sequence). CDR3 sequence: CASSIMGLAGETQYF. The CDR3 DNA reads TGTGCCAGCAGCATTATGGGACTAGCGGGAGAGACCCAGTACTTC.

CDR3 sequence (DNA): TGTGCCAGCAGCCAAGATTGGAGCCGGTTACTAGCGGGATCTCCTCGGCGCACAGATACGCAGTATTTT. Its translation is CASSQDWSRLLAGSPRRTDTQYF. The V and J genes are TRBV4-2 and TRBJ2-3, with 10 bases aligning to TRBD2. The germline V gene has CDR1 LGHNA and CDR2 YNFKEQ. The junction had 22 bases not matched to a gene; V was cut back by 0 bases and J by 1 base. CDR3 length: 23 amino acids.